The T cell receptor beta chain described here comes from a study of T cells in Graves' hyperthyroidism and ophthalmopathy (dated by TCRdb to the late 2010s). Looking at the study overall: Peripheral blood was sampled at the time of initial diagnosis, prior to any treatment. Thyroid tissue and blood T-cell repertoires from six Graves' hyperthyroidism patients were also compared in the study. The 100 discovery patients were randomly divided into training and test sets at a 7:3 ratio. Prospective prediction of ophthalmopathy was tested in an independent validation cohort consisting of 18 hyperthyroidism patients and some 15 patients who later progressed to ophthalmopathy. According to the paper, TCR Vbeta CDR3 sequencing was carried out on about 140 peripheral blood samples, which came from over 40 ophthalmopathy, approximately 72 hyperthyroidism and roughly 17 progressor patients. After blood sampling, hyperthyroidism patients were treated with methimazole at a starting dose of 30 mg daily, and ophthalmopathy patients were treated with high-dose intravenous methylprednisolone. TCR V-J signatures able to tell the groups apart were searched for in a discovery cohort of 95 to 100 patients, of whom over 40 had Graves' ophthalmopathy and around 57 had stable Graves' hyperthyroidism.

Amplification of TCR beta CDR3 regions was carried out from RNA transcripts. The first round of RT-PCR for the TCR CDR3 was performed with the HTBI primer set and the Qiagen OneStep RT-PCR kit. A second multiplex PCR round built the libraries, followed by size selection and purification. Libraries were sequenced paired-end with 100 bp reads on an Illumina HiSeq2000. Per the original workflow: Raw data were processed with SOAPnuke, discarding reads with adapters, uncalled bases, mean Phred below 15, or no exact constant-primer or identifier match. COPE v1.2.5 was used to merge the high-quality paired reads, and each unique nucleotide sequence was defined as a clonotype. MiTCR v1.1 was used to align the clonotypes against IMGT TRBV, TRBD and TRBJ reference segments. The analysis was restricted to V-J combinations with a frequency above 0.0001, which together covered just over 98% of the repertoires. A TCS score was defined as the ratio of F50 (clonal expansion) to E x V (chaos), with BLOSUM62-based TCRdist applied between CDR3 peptides within each V-J. Welch's t-statistics and random forest reduced 500 to 550 V-J features to 13, which were used in a naive Bayes classifier (R e1071). The raw public data were reprocessed by TCRdb itself: fastp quality trimming at Q25, MiXCR clonotype calling, in-frame beta chains only. Entries that share a CDR3 protein sequence are merged under the most common genes and DNA. V and J calls and clone size were set by TCRdb, not the authors. This sample is represented by hundreds of thousands of distinct CDR3 sequences; approximately 15% of them were singletons. Of the sample, roughly 13% falls within the top ten clones.

In the ophthalmopathy patients, disease was moderately to severely active, with a Clinical Activity Score of 3 or more, a NOSPECS grade of 4 or more, and a duration of less than 3 months. The study excluded patients with uncontrolled infections, other autoimmune diseases, pregnancy or lactation. Diagnoses relied on clinical symptoms, serum thyroxine and TRAb, thyroid ultrasound and orbital computed tomography. Ficoll-Paque density gradient centrifugation was used to isolate PBMCs from about 9 ml of fresh peripheral blood. Trizol reagent was used to extract total RNA, and RNA quality was then checked on an Agilent 2100 Bioanalyzer. For this chain, trimming is 2 bases at the V end and 4 bases at the J end, and the number of junction bases without a gene match is 8. Including the terminal cysteine and phenylalanine, the CDR3 comprises 15 residues. The CDR3 DNA has 45 bases and is translated from base 1. The CDR1 and CDR2 encoded by the germline V gene are SGDLS and YYNGEE.

This clonotype was detected ten times or more. The antigen it binds to is not known. Base qualities were left out, and no much larger clone turns up one base away. Study-wide conclusions, independent of this receptor: During validation, the model predicted progression to ophthalmopathy a median of around 6 months ahead of onset, with more than 55% sensitivity and about 75% specificity. Most expanded thyroid clonotypes (frequency above 0.001) were also found in blood, which suggests that blood repertoires may mirror thyroid immune responses. Ophthalmopathy was separated from stable hyperthyroidism by a 13 V-J signature model, with approximately 85% sensitivity and roughly 81% specificity obtained in cross-validation and 80%/75% obtained in testing. Sample size was not statistically predetermined, and investigators were not blinded to group allocation.

The sequenced sample consisted of blood. This clonotype was sampled from a man between 18 and 35 years old with Graves' ophthalmopathy. The chain is encoded by TRBV9 joined to TRBJ2-7; 8 bases in between match TRBD1. The bases are TGTGCCAGCAGCGTTGCGACAGGGGCGACTTACGAGCAGTACTTC. Translated, it gives CASSVATGATYEQYF.